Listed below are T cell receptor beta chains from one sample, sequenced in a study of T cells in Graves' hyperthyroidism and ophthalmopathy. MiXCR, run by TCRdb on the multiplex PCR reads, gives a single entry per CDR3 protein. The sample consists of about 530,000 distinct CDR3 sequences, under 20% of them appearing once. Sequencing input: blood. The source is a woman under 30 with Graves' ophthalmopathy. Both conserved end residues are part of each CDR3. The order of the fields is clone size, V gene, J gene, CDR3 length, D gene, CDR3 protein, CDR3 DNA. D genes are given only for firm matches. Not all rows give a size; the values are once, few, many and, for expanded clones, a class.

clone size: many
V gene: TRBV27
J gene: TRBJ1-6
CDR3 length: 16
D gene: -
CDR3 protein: CASSFGYKLYNSPLHF
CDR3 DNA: TGTGCCAGCAGCTTTGGGTACAAGCTCTATAATTCACCCCTCCACTTT

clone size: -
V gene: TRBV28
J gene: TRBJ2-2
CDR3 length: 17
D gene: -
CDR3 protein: CASTMVVGTDSTGELFF
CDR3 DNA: TGTGCCAGCACAATGGTGGTGGGGACGGATTCCACCGGGGAGCTGTTTTTT

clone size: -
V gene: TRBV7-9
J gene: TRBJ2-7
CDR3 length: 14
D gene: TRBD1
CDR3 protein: CASGRTGASYEQYF
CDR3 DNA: TGTGCCAGCGGGAGGACAGGGGCGAGCTACGAGCAGTACTTC

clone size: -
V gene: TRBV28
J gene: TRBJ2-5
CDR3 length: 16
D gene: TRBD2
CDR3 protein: CASRPWSGGRQETQYF
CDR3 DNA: TGTGCCAGCAGGCCCTGGAGCGGGGGGCGACAAGAGACCCAGTACTTC

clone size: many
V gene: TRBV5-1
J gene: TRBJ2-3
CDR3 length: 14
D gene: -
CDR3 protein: CASSLRSGTNTQYF
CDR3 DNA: TGCGCCAGCAGCTTGAGGTCCGGGACGAATACGCAGTATTTT

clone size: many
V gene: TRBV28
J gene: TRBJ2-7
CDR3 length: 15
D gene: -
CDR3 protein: CASDGPGYSSYEQYF
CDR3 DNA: TGTGCCAGCGATGGACCGGGCTACAGCTCCTACGAGCAGTACTTC

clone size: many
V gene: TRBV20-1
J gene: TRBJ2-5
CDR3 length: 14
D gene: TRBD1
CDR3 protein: CSARGTGTQETQYF
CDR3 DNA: TGCAGTGCTCGAGGGACAGGCACCCAAGAGACCCAGTACTTC

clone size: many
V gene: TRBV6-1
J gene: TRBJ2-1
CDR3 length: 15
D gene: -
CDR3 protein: CASPDGDSGDNEQFF
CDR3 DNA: TGTGCCAGCCCAGACGGGGACAGCGGGGACAATGAGCAGTTCTTC

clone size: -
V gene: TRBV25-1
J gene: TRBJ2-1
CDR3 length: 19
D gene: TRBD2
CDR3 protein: CASTSSLASGSLPYNEQFF
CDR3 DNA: TGTGCCAGCACCTCCTCACTCGCTAGCGGGAGCCTCCCCTACAATGAGCAGTTCTTC

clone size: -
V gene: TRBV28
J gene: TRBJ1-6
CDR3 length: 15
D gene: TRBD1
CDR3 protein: CASRGQVLDNSPLHF
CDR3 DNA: TGTGCCAGCCGGGGACAGGTTTTGGATAATTCACCCCTCCACTTT

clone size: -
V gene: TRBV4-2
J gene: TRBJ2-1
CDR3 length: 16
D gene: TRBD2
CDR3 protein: CASSLLENGRGDEQFF
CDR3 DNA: TGTGCCAGCAGCCTTCTCGAAAACGGGAGGGGTGATGAGCAGTTCTTC

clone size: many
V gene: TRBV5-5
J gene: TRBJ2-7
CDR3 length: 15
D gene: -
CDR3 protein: CASSGGPLGPDEQYF
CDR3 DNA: TGTGCCAGCAGCGGGGGACCCCTCGGCCCTGACGAGCAGTACTTC

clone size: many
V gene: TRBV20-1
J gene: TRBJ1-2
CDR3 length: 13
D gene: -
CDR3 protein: CSAGGKGGYGYTF
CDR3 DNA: TGCAGTGCTGGTGGTAAAGGGGGGTATGGCTACACCTTC

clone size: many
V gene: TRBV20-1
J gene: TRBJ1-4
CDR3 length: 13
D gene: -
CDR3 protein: CSANSGGGEKLFF
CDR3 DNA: TGCAGTGCTAACTCCGGGGGCGGTGAAAAACTGTTTTTT

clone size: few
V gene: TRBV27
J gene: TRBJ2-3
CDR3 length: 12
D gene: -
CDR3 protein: CASSGPPDTQYF
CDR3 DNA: TGTGCCAGCAGCGGGCCCCCAGATACGCAGTATTTT

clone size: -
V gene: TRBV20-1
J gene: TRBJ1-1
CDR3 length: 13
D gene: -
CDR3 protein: CSARDLMNTEAFF
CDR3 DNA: TGCAGTGCTAGAGATCTAATGAACACTGAAGCTTTCTTT

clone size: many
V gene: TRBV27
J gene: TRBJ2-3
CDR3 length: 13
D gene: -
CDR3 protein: CASSLGGTDTQYF
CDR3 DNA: TGTGCCAGCAGTTTAGGGGGCACAGATACGCAGTATTTT